This TCR beta chain was captured in a study of blood T cell repertoires in COVID-19. Whole-study context: Some COVID-19 samples were acute and others convalescent; all came from the United States, Italy and Spain.

This CDR3 spans 14 amino acids. CDR1 is SGHRS, CDR2 YFSETQ, per germline. V lost 0 bases, J lost 2 bases, and 9 bases lay in between. The table came from immunoSEQ multiplex PCR; TCRdb's copy has only in-frame clones and leaves some out. The repertoire includes hundreds of thousands of clones, 88% of them detected once, and about 10% sits in the top ten. The sequenced material came from peripheral blood. This sequence originates from a woman in her seventies with COVID-19, enrolled during active disease. This chain connects TRBV5-1 to TRBJ2-7; tentatively, D is TRBD2 (5 bases). The CDR3 bases are TGCGCCAGCAGCTTGGCCTACGGGGCCTACGAGCAGTACTTC. Translated, it gives CASSLAYGAYEQYF.